This T cell receptor beta chain was recorded in a study of blood T cell repertoires in COVID-19. Study background: Samples taken during acute and convalescent COVID-19 were collected in the United States, Italy and Spain.

The protocol was immunoSEQ multiplex PCR, while the TCRdb copy is restricted to in-frame clones and leaves out a portion. The sample holds 28,000 or so clones, around 88% seen once. The sample consisted of peripheral blood. The sequence was obtained from a human donor in a cohort sampled during active COVID-19.

CDR3 sequence: CASSPRAGGRGANVLTF. As DNA, the CDR3 is TGTGCCAGCAGCCCCCGGGCGGGGGGGCGAGGGGCCAACGTCCTGACTTTC. The chain recombines TRBV5-4 with TRBJ2-6; 9 bases line up with TRBD2. CDR3 length equals 17 residues. Germline V lookup: CDR1 SGHNT, CDR2 YYREEE (reference sequence). The trim removed 4 bases at V and 4 bases at J, leaving 9 bases unmatched.